The present entry profiles one T cell receptor beta chain with its context. Its antigen is currently unknown. The protocol was immunoSEQ multiplex PCR, while the TCRdb copy is restricted to in-frame clones and leaves out a portion. The table has more than 95,000 clones, roughly 79% seen once. This entry belongs to a study of radiotherapy plus CTLA-4 blockade in lung cancer. Broader study findings: With interferon-beta, early dynamics of blood T cell clones were reported to best predict response.

J was trimmed by 1 base and V by 2 bases; bases with no gene match: 15. This CDR3 is 20 amino acids long. Germline CDR1 reads SSHAT; CDR2 reads FNYEAQ (reference sequence). This material consisted of peripheral blood, taken from a patient treated with radiotherapy plus ipilimumab. The TCR was taken from a human donor with non-small cell lung cancer who had a partial response to radiotherapy plus ipilimumab. Some clones in this sample may be carry-over from other donors' samples. This sequence joins TRBV7-7 and TRBJ2-5; 11 bases line up with TRBD2. CDR3: CASSLTPTSGGQGSQETQYF. Written as DNA, the CDR3 is TGTGCCAGCAGCTTAACACCTACTAGCGGGGGCCAGGGTAGCCAAGAGACCCAGTACTTC.